The 22 T cell receptor beta chains reported below all come from one sample, sequenced in a study of T-cell memory formation after mild COVID-19. Each CDR3 protein is one row after TCRdb ran MiXCR on the 5' RACE reads. The table records a few hundred thousand distinct CDR3 sequences, more than 20% of them present only once. The sequenced material came from PBMCs or a T cell subset sorted from them (not recorded which). The receptors stem from a young man who had mild COVID-19 (a few samples of this study predate the infection). Cell type and time point are not known.

This clonotype was observed a handful of times. This chain joins TRBV5-1 and TRBJ1-2; the match to TRBD1 covers 8 bases. The V and J ends lost 4 bases and 8 bases, in that order; junction bases with no gene match: 13. CDR1 is SGHRS, CDR2 YFSETQ, per germline. There are 15 residues in the CDR3. The CDR3 DNA reads TGCGCCAGCAGCCTGACAGGGGCAAGGGGAAGCGGCTACACCTTC. Its protein is CASSLTGARGSGYTF.

This clonotype has only a few counts. The gene calls are TRBV24-1 and TRBJ1-2; D is unclear. V gave up 3 bases and J gave up 7 bases, with 8 bases separating them. The length of the CDR3 is 12 residues. CDR1 is KGHDR and CDR2 is SFDVKD in the germline V gene. Here the CDR3 reads CATSDTRSGYTF. The CDR3 nucleotides are TGTGCCACCAGTGATACGCGAAGTGGCTACACCTTC.

This rearrangement joins TRBV6-6 to TRBJ2-1; 8 nucleotides agree with TRBD2. CDR3 length: 15 residues. With 6 bases clipped from V and 0 bases from J, the junction kept 4 bases outside the gene matches. Germline-derived CDR1 and CDR2 are MNHNY and SVGAGI (reference sequence). The DNA for the CDR3 is TGTGCCAGCAGCGCCGGGGGGGCCTCCTACAATGAGCAGTTCTTC. Protein sequence: CASSAGGASYNEQFF.

The genes are TRBV11-2 and TRBJ1-6, with TRBD1 matching 10 bases. The V gene's germline CDR1 is SGHAT and CDR2 FQNNGV. Unmatched junction bases numbered 5, after V lost 6 bases and J lost 6 bases. The CDR3 runs to 15 residues. CDR3 protein: CASRAGQGINSPLHF. CDR3 nucleotide sequence: TGTGCCAGCAGGGCGGGACAGGGGATTAATTCACCCCTCCACTTT.

The genes are TRBV7-2 and TRBJ2-1; 8 bases match TRBD2. Germline V lookup: CDR1 SGHTA, CDR2 FQGNSA. The ends lost 1 base at V and 6 bases at J; junction bases unmatched: 11. The CDR3 extends over 17 amino acids. CDR3 residues: CASSLDGGGTYSNEQFF. The CDR3, as DNA: TGTGCCAGCAGCTTAGACGGCGGGGGGACCTATAGCAATGAGCAGTTCTTC. The entire variable domain, with the rest obtained from reference TRBV7-2 and TRBJ2-1, is as follows: GAGVSQSPSNKVTEKGKDVELRCDPISGHTALYWYRQSLGQGLEFLIYFQGNSAPDKSGLPSDRFSAERTGGSVSTLTIQRTQQEDSAVYLCASSLDGGGTYSNEQFFGPGTRLTVL.

This clonotype has just a few counts. The chain uses TRBV20-1 and TRBJ1-6, with D hard to call. V lost 3 bases, J lost 9 bases, and 15 bases lay in between. There are 14 residues in the CDR3. Germline V gene sequence: CDR1 DFQATT, CDR2 SNEGSKA (reference sequence). The CDR3 bases are TGCAGTGCTAGTTTGGCGAGCCTGGGTTCACCCCTCCACTTT. Its translation is CSASLASLGSPLHF.

A few counts support this clonotype. The CDR3 coding sequence is TGTGCCAGCAGCTTAGCGGCAGGGGACACCGGGGAGCTGTTTTTT. This codes for CASSLAAGDTGELFF. The rearrangement uses TRBV7-8 and TRBJ2-2; perhaps TRBD1 as D (6 bases). V shed 0 bases and J shed 3 bases, with 8 bases lying between them. Germline CDR1 is SGHVS and CDR2 is FQNEAQ. This CDR3 has 15 residues.

The chain uses TRBV5-1 and TRBJ1-1, with 11 positions matching TRBD1. J lost 1 base, V lost 8 bases, and 4 bases had no gene match. The germline V gene encodes CDR1 SGHRS and CDR2 YFSETQ. The CDR3 is 14 residues long. The CDR3 is CASWTGGANTEAFF. The CDR3 coding sequence is TGCGCCAGTTGGACAGGGGGCGCGAACACTGAAGCTTTCTTT.

The chain employs TRBV6-6 and TRBJ2-5, with D tentatively TRBD2 (5 bases). The V end was cut by 7 bases, the J end by 1 base, with 10 bases between. CDR3 size: 13 residues. Germline CDR1 reads MNHNY; CDR2 reads SVGAGI (reference sequence). CDR3: CASNPLGQETQYF. CDR3 bases: TGTGCCAGCAATCCACTAGGCCAAGAGACCCAGTACTTC.

This clonotype was seen a single time. The chain recombines TRBV5-6 with TRBJ2-7; either TRBD1 or TRBD2 may supply D (5 bases each). The CDR3 is 13 amino acids. CDR1 is SGHDT and CDR2 is YYEEEE in the germline V gene. The germline V and J ends were trimmed by 4 bases and 3 bases, with 11 bases remaining between them. In DNA form, the CDR3 reads TGTGCCAGCAGCCCCGGGGACCACTACGAGCAGTACTTC. The encoded protein is CASSPGDHYEQYF.

This clonotype was seen more than once but under ten times. The J gene is TRBJ1-1, the V gene TRBV18; D is possibly TRBD1 (5 bases). Trimming cost V 3 bases and J 6 bases, with 17 bases left between them. In germline, CDR1 is KGHSH, CDR2 LQKENI. The CDR3 covers 15 residues. This CDR3 is CASSPERGWEAEAFF. CDR3 nucleotides: TGTGCCAGCTCACCCGAGCGGGGGTGGGAGGCTGAAGCTTTCTTT. The complete variable domain, with remaining parts taken from reference TRBV18 and TRBJ1-1, reads NAGVMQNPRHLVRRRGQEARLRCSPMKGHSHVYWYRQLPEEGLKFMVYLQKENIIDESGMPKERFSAEFPKEGPSILRIQQVVRGDSAAYFCASSPERGWEAEAFFGQGTRLTVV.

The V gene is TRBV15, the J gene TRBJ1-5, with TRBD1 matching over 8 bases. Germline CDR1 is LNHNV and CDR2 is YYDKDF (reference sequence). Trimming cost V 4 bases and J 5 bases; bases outside gene matches: 4. The CDR3 is 14 residues long. The chain's CDR3 is CATSNRGGYQPQHF. The CDR3 nucleotides read TGTGCCACCAGCAACAGGGGGGGTTATCAGCCCCAGCATTTT.

This clonotype was counted ten times or more. The chain uses TRBV10-1 and TRBJ1-3; D is ambiguous. Germline CDR1 WNHNN, CDR2 SYGVQD (reference sequence). The V gene lost 5 bases and the J gene lost 0 bases, with 11 bases spanning the gap. The CDR3 has 15 amino acids. The CDR3 loop is CASSPGPSSGNTIYF. CDR3 bases: TGCGCCAGCAGTCCCGGGCCGAGCTCTGGAAACACCATATATTTT.

The chain couples TRBV18 to TRBJ2-7; TRBD2 is a possible D gene (6 bases). The germline V gene encodes CDR1 KGHSH and CDR2 LQKENI. This CDR3 contains 14 residues. Trimming cost V 3 bases and J 6 bases, with 15 bases left between them. CDR3 in amino acids: CASSPPSGTVEQYF. In DNA form, the CDR3 reads TGTGCCAGCTCACCCCCATCGGGGACTGTCGAGCAGTACTTC.

This clonotype has just a few counts. The J gene is TRBJ1-5, the V gene TRBV20-1; D is undetermined. Germline V lookup: CDR1 DFQATT, CDR2 SNEGSKA (reference sequence). V lost 3 bases and J 7 bases, leaving 13 bases between the germline ends. CDR3 length equals 13 residues. The chain's CDR3 is CSASHSPKQPQHF. The CDR3 nucleotides read TGCAGTGCTAGCCATAGCCCTAAGCAGCCCCAGCATTTT.

This clonotype was observed a few times. This chain uses TRBV10-3 with TRBJ1-5; D unclear. The CDR3 sequence is 16 residues long. Germline lookup yields CDR1 ENHRY and CDR2 SYGVKD. The V end was cut by 0 bases, the J end by 0 bases, with 9 bases between. CDR3 residues: CAISESFRYSNQPQHF. CDR3 DNA sequence: TGTGCCATCAGTGAGTCGTTCAGGTATAGCAATCAGCCCCAGCATTTT.

This clonotype was picked up a small number of times. The rearrangement uses TRBV6-5 and TRBJ2-5; perhaps TRBD2 as D (6 bases). The CDR3 totals 15 residues. Germline V CDR1 and CDR2: MNHEY, SVGAGI. V lost 0 bases and J lost 5, with 13 bases in between. CDR3 protein: CASSYSTGGRETQYF. The CDR3 region has the DNA TGTGCCAGCAGTTACTCAACTGGGGGGAGGGAGACCCAGTACTTC.

This chain joins TRBV9 and TRBJ1-4; D might be TRBD1 (5 bases). Looked up from germline, CDR1 is SGDLS and CDR2 is YYNGEE. CDR3 length: 14 amino acids. The V gene lost 0 bases and the J gene lost 8 bases, with 11 bases spanning the gap. The CDR3 sequence is CASSVGQTREKLFF. Written as DNA, the CDR3 is TGTGCCAGCAGCGTAGGACAGACAAGAGAAAAACTGTTTTTT.

The table lists this clonotype with many counts. The chain employs TRBV18 and TRBJ1-5; 8 bases match TRBD1. The germline gives CDR1 KGHSH, CDR2 LQKENI. The CDR3 is 14 amino acids. The V and J ends lost 3 bases and 7 bases, in that order; junction bases with no gene match: 5. CDR3 sequence reads: CASSPGTGQQPQHF. CDR3 in DNA: TGTGCCAGCTCACCCGGGACAGGACAACAGCCCCAGCATTTT. The whole variable domain, filled in from reference TRBV18 and TRBJ1-5, reads NAGVMQNPRHLVRRRGQEARLRCSPMKGHSHVYWYRQLPEEGLKFMVYLQKENIIDESGMPKERFSAEFPKEGPSILRIQQVVRGDSAAYFCASSPGTGQQPQHFGDGTRLSIL.

The genes are TRBV29-1 and TRBJ2-7, with TRBD2 as a possible D gene (5 bases). Per germline, CDR1 SQVTM and CDR2 ANQGSEA. This CDR3 spans 11 amino acids. The V gene lost 4 bases and the J gene lost 6 bases, with 10 bases spanning the gap. The CDR3 sequence is CSVVGVSEQYF. In nucleotides, the CDR3 is TGCAGCGTTGTCGGGGTAAGCGAGCAGTACTTC.

This clonotype was seen only a few times. The V call is TRBV11-2, the J call TRBJ2-3; the D gene could be TRBD1 or TRBD2 (6 bases each). Trimming cost V 4 bases and J 2 bases, with 16 bases left between them. CDR3 length equals 16 residues. Germline V CDR1 and CDR2: SGHAT, FQNNGV. CDR3 protein: CASSSIGTGATDTQYF. CDR3 bases: TGTGCCAGCAGCTCAATTGGGACGGGGGCCACAGATACGCAGTATTTT.

V is TRBV20-1 and J is TRBJ2-3; D tentatively reads TRBD1 or TRBD2 (5 bases each). Per germline, CDR1 DFQATT and CDR2 SNEGSKA (reference sequence). V lost 6 bases and J 3 bases, leaving 13 bases between the germline ends. This CDR3 region has 13 residues. CDR3 in amino acids: CSAPSQGTDTQYF. CDR3 in DNA: TGCAGTGCCCCTAGCCAGGGAACAGATACGCAGTATTTT.